The next 9 T cell receptor beta chains were all read from a single sample in a study of cytotoxic CD8 clonotypes in ibrutinib-treated CLL. Assay: immunoSEQ multiplex PCR; the TCRdb copy retains only in-frame clones and omits some. Of some 130,000 clones in the sample, roughly 85% were seen once. The specimen comprised PBMCs, sampled after 24 months of ibrutinib treatment. These receptors were taken from a human donor with chronic lymphocytic leukemia.

V usage is TRBV28 and J usage is TRBJ2-3, with 9 bases matching TRBD2. There are 15 residues in the CDR3. V gave up 4 bases and J gave up 4 bases; unmatched junction bases: 6. Germline V lookup: CDR1 MDHEN, CDR2 SYDVKM. The CDR3 DNA reads as TGTGCCAGCAGTTCCCTAGCGGGGCCCGCAGATACGCAGTATTTT. It codes for CASSSLAGPADTQYF.

This rearrangement joins TRBV11-3 to TRBJ2-3, with TRBD2 as a possible D gene (6 bases). The CDR3 is 15 amino acids. Per germline, CDR1 SGHNT and CDR2 YENEEA. V was pared by 3 bases and J by 7 bases, with 17 bases between. CDR3 sequence: CASSFDRDSQNTQYF. CDR3 coding DNA: TGTGCCAGCAGCTTTGACCGGGACTCGCAGAATACGCAGTATTTT.

The chain couples TRBV6-1 to TRBJ2-5; D is unresolved. Deletions cut 2 bases from V and 2 bases from J, with 6 bases between. This CDR3 is 13 amino acids long. Germline assignment: CDR1 MNHNS and CDR2 SASEGT. In DNA, the CDR3 is TGTGCCAGCAGTGAATCTTTACAAGAGACCCAGTACTTC. Residues: CASSESLQETQYF.

V and J are TRBV5-1 and TRBJ1-4; a weak D match, TRBD1 (5 bases). CDR3 length: 15 residues. Germline CDR1 reads SGHRS; CDR2 reads YFSETQ. Trimming took 3 bases from V and 0 from J, leaving 9 bases between them. CDR3 nucleotide sequence: TGCGCCAGCAGCTGGCGGGGCTCAACTAATGAAAAACTGTTTTTT. This encodes CASSWRGSTNEKLFF.

The V gene is TRBV6-1, the J gene TRBJ1-6; possible D gene TRBD1, 5 bases. Germline V gives CDR1 MNHNS, CDR2 SASEGT. Trimming removed 1 base at V and 2 bases at J, with 9 bases between. The CDR3 contains 16 residues. CDR3 loop: CASSEGTGTYNSPLHF. In DNA form, the CDR3 reads TGTGCCAGCAGTGAAGGTACAGGAACCTATAATTCACCCCTCCACTTT.

This chain connects TRBV6-5 to TRBJ2-7; 8 positions agree with TRBD1. CDR3 length: 14 amino acids. J lost 2 bases, V lost 2 bases, and 2 bases had no gene match. The germline CDR1 and CDR2 sequences are MNHEY and SVGAGI. CDR3: CASSYRGQAYEQYF. CDR3 in DNA: TGTGCCAGCAGTTACCGGGGACAGGCCTACGAGCAGTACTTC.

This chain connects TRBV9 to TRBJ1-3, with a possible D match to TRBD1 (5 bases). CDR1 is SGDLS, CDR2 YYNGEE, per germline. Trimming cost V 0 bases and J 0 bases, with 19 bases left between them. The CDR3 is 19 amino acids. The CDR3 bases are TGTGCCAGCAGCGTAGGTTTCCCCAGCAGGGTTCTCTCTGGAAACACCATATATTTT. It encodes CASSVGFPSRVLSGNTIYF. The whole variable domain, remainder taken from reference TRBV9 and TRBJ1-3, is DSGVTQTPKHLITATGQRVTLRCSPRSGDLSVYWYQQSLDQGLQFLIQYYNGEERAKGNILERFSAQQFPDLHSELNLSSLELGDSALYFCASSVGFPSRVLSGNTIYFGEGSWLTVV.

J is TRBJ2-1 and V is TRBV7-4; maybe TRBD2 (6 bases). The CDR3 consists of 16 residues. Germline loops: CDR1 SGHVT, CDR2 SQSDAQ. Trimming pared 2 bases from V and 9 bases from J, leaving 20 bases between. CDR3 region: CASSLPPEGAGTEQFF. The CDR3 nucleotides read TGTGCCAGCAGCTTACCCCCGGAGGGTGCCGGGACTGAGCAGTTCTTC. Together with reference TRBV7-4 and TRBJ2-1, the CDR3 gives the full variable domain: GAGVSQSPRYKVAKRGRDVALRCDSISGHVTLYWYRQTLGQGSEVLTYSQSDAQRDKSGRPSGRFSAERPERSVSTLKIQRTEQGDSAVYLCASSLPPEGAGTEQFFGPGTRLTVL.

The chain has TRBV28 and TRBJ1-5; D ambiguous. From germline, CDR1 is MDHEN and CDR2 SYDVKM. Trimming stripped 2 bases from V and 7 bases from J, with 6 bases between. The CDR3 contains 12 residues. In DNA, the CDR3 is TGTGCCAGCAGTTTAAAGCAACAGCCCCAGCATTTT. As protein: CASSLKQQPQHF.